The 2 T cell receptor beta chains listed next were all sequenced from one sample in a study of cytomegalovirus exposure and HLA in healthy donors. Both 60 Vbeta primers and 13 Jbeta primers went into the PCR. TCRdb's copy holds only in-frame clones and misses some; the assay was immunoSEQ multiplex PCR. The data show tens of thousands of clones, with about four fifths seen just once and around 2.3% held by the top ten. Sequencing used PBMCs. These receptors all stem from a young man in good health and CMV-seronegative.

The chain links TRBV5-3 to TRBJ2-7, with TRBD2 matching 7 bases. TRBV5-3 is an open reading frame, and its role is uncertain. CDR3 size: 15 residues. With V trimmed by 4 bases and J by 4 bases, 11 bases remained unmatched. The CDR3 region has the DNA TGTGCCAGAAGCAGCCGGACTAGGCCAGAATACGAGCAGTACTTC. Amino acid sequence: CARSSRTRPEYEQYF.

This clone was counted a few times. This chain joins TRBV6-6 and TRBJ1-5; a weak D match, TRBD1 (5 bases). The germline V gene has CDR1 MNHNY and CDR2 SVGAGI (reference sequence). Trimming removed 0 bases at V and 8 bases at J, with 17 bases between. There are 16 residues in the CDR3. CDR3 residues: CASSYSMAGGMEPQHF. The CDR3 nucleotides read TGTGCCAGCAGTTACTCGATGGCCGGGGGGATGGAGCCCCAGCATTTT.